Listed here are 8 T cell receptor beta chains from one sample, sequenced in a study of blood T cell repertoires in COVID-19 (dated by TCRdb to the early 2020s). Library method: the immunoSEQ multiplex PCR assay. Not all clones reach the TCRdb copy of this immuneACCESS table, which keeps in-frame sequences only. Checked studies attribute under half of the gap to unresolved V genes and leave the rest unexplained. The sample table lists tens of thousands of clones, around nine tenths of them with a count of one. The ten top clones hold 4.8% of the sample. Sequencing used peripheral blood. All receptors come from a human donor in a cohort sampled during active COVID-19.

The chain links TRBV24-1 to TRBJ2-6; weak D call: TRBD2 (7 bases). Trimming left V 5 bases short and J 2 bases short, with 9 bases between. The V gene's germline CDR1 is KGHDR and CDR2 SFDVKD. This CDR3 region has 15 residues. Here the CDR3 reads CATSGGGAGANVLTF. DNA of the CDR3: TGTGCCACCAGTGGGGGGGGCGCTGGGGCCAACGTCCTGACTTTC.

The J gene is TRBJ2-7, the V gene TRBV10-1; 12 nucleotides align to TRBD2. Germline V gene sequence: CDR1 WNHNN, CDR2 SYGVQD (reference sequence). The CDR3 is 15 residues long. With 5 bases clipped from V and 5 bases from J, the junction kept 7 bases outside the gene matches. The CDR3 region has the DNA TGCGCCAGCAGTCATCCGGGACTAGCGGGTAACGAGCAGTACTTC. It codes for CASSHPGLAGNEQYF.

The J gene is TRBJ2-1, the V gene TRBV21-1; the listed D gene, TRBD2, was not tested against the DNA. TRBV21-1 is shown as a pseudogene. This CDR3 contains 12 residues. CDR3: CASRSGSKGVFF. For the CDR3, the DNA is TGTGCCAGCAGGAGCGGGAGCAAGGGGGTTTTCTTC.

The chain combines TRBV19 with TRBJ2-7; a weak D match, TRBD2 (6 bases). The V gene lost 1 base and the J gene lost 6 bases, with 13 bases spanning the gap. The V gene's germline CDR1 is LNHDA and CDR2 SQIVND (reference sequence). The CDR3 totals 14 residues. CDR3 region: CASSIGAAGGEQYF. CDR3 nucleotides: TGTGCCAGTAGTATAGGGGCGGCCGGGGGCGAGCAGTACTTC.

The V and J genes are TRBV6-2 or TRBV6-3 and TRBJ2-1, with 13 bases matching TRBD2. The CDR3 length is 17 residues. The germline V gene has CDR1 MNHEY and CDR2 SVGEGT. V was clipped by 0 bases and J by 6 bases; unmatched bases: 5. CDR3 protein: CASSYSMWTSGSNEQFF. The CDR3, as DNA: TGTGCCAGCAGTTACTCGATGTGGACTAGCGGGAGCAATGAGCAGTTCTTC.

CDR3 coding DNA: TGTGCCAGCAGCGCGACAGGGTGGAATGAAAAACTGTTTTTT. Residues: CASSATGWNEKLFF. The rearrangement uses TRBV2 and TRBJ1-4; 7 bases are shared with TRBD1. The CDR3 has 14 residues. Trimming took 6 bases from V and 5 from J; bases not matched to a gene: 6. Per germline, CDR1 SNHLY and CDR2 FYNNEI.

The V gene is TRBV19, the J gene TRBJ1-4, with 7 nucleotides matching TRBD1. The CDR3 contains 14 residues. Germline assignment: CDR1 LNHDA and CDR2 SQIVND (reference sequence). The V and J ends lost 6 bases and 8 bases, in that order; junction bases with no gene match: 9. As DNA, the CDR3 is TGTGCCAGTAGAGGTCCGGGACAGTACGAAAAACTGTTTTTT. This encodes CASRGPGQYEKLFF. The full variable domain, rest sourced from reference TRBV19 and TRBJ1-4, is DGGITQSPKYLFRKEGQNVTLSCEQNLNHDAMYWYRQDPGQGLRLIYYSQIVNDFQKGDIAEGYSVSREKKESFPLTVTSAQKNPTAFYLCASRGPGQYEKLFFGSGTQLSVL.

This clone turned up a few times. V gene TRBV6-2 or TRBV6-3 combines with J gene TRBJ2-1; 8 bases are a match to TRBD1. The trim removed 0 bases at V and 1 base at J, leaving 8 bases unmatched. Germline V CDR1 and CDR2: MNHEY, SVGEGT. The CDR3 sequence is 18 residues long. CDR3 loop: CASSYSTTGGYSYNEQFF. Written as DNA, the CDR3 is TGTGCCAGCAGTTACTCGACTACAGGGGGGTATTCCTACAATGAGCAGTTCTTC.